These T cell receptor beta chains were read from a single sample in a study of graft-versus-host responses after intestinal transplantation. Using immunoSEQ multiplex PCR, the repertoire was profiled, and TCRdb retains in-frame clones only, with some absent. Of about 86,000 clones in the sample, more than 85% were seen once. The antigens for these receptors are not known. Here the sequenced sample was unstimulated CD8+ T cells sorted from spleen or lymph node cells, taken before intestinal transplant. Receptors were obtained from a human donor who received an intestinal transplant. Each CDR3 is given with its conserved first and last residue. A D gene is named only where the DNA matches it firmly. Size values are once, few and many counts, or a class for expanded clones, and some rows have none.

-	TRBV9	-	TRBJ2-5	CASSVDGTPQETQYF	TGTGCCAGCAGCGTAGACGGGACACCTCAAGAGACCCAGTACTTC
-	TRBV6-1	-	TRBJ2-6	CASSVNPQVLGANVLTF	TGTGCCAGCAGTGTCAACCCACAGGTTCTAGGGGCCAACGTCCTGACTTTC
-	TRBV5-5	-	TRBJ2-2	CASSTPSISRTGELFF	TGTGCCAGCAGCACACCCAGTATATCCAGGACCGGGGAGCTGTTTTTT
-	TRBV7-5	-	TRBJ1-2	CVRSGQGEQGYTF	TGTGTCAGAAGCGGGCAGGGCGAGCAGGGCTACACCTTC
-	TRBV15	TRBD1	TRBJ1-2	CATSDPGQARFNYGYTF	TGTGCCACCAGCGATCCGGGACAGGCGCGATTTAACTATGGCTACACCTTC
few	TRBV29-1	TRBD1	TRBJ1-2	CSVTGTGVWGYTF	TGCAGCGTTACCGGGACAGGGGTATGGGGCTACACCTTC
-	TRBV7-6	-	TRBJ2-7	CASSLGQIGFGEQYF	TGTGCCAGCAGCTTAGGACAGATTGGTTTTGGCGAGCAGTACTTC
-	TRBV5-1	TRBD1	TRBJ2-2	CASSRQGNTGELFF	TGCGCCAGCAGCCGACAGGGGAACACCGGGGAGCTGTTTTTT
-	TRBV2	-	TRBJ2-7	CASSDWTDDASKQYF	TGTGCCAGCAGTGATTGGACAGACGACGCCTCCAAGCAGTACTTC
-	TRBV4-3	-	TRBJ2-2	CASSFRQGPGELFF	TGCGCCAGCAGCTTCCGTCAGGGTCCCGGGGAGCTGTTTTTT
-	TRBV9	TRBD2	TRBJ2-7	CASSGTSGSSYEQYF	TGTGCCAGCAGCGGGACTAGCGGGAGCTCCTACGAGCAGTACTTC
-	TRBV5-5	TRBD1	TRBJ2-3	CASSFETGVWTDTQYF	TGTGCCAGCAGCTTCGAAACAGGGGTATGGACAGATACGCAGTATTTT
-	TRBV30	TRBD1	TRBJ2-7	CAWSVRWDRDSAYEQYF	TGTGCCTGGAGTGTACGCTGGGACAGGGATTCCGCCTACGAGCAGTACTTC
-	TRBV19	-	TRBJ2-1	CASSISAYNEQFF	TGTGCCAGTAGTATATCAGCCTACAATGAGCAGTTCTTC
-	TRBV9	TRBD1	TRBJ2-2	CASSVGGTGVTGELFF	TGTGCCAGCAGCGTAGGTGGGACAGGGGTGACCGGGGAGCTGTTTTTT
-	TRBV19	-	TRBJ1-1	CASSILGVTEAFF	TGTGCCAGTAGTATACTCGGAGTCACTGAAGCTTTCTTT
-	TRBV2	-	TRBJ2-2	CASRDPGLRAGELFF	TGTGCCAGCAGAGATCCGGGGTTGAGGGCCGGGGAGCTGTTTTTT
-	TRBV6-1	-	TRBJ2-7	CASSAGGGYEQYF	TGTGCCAGCAGTGCAGGGGGAGGCTACGAGCAGTACTTC
-	TRBV7-2	TRBD1	TRBJ2-7	CASSATGGSYEQYF	TGTGCCAGCAGCGCAACAGGGGGCTCCTACGAGCAGTACTTC
-	TRBV5-4	TRBD1	TRBJ2-7	CASSMTGTYEQYF	TGTGCCAGCAGCATGACAGGGACCTACGAGCAGTACTTC
-	TRBV10-3	TRBD1	TRBJ1-2	CAISTATGEERGYTF	TGTGCCATCAGCACTGCTACAGGGGAAGAGCGTGGCTACACCTTC
-	TRBV19	TRBD1	TRBJ2-7	CASKPTGQGYEQYF	TGTGCCAGTAAACCGACAGGGCAAGGCTACGAGCAGTACTTC
-	TRBV27	-	TRBJ1-1	CASSPSGGRTEAFF	TGTGCCAGCAGTCCATCGGGGGGGCGAACTGAAGCTTTCTTT
-	TRBV27	-	TRBJ2-5	CASGGGQETQYF	TGTGCCAGCGGGGGCGGACAAGAGACCCAGTACTTC
-	TRBV7-9	-	TRBJ2-7	CASSWTDLSYEQYF	TGTGCCAGCAGCTGGACTGACTTATCCTACGAGCAGTACTTC
-	TRBV30	-	TRBJ1-2	CAFYSGEFGYTF	TGTGCCTTTTACTCGGGGGAGTTTGGCTACACCTTC
-	TRBV25-1	TRBD1	TRBJ2-7	CASSEGQGPSYEQYF	TGTGCCAGCAGTGAGGGACAGGGACCCTCCTACGAGCAGTACTTC
-	TRBV15	-	TRBJ2-5	CATSHLVETQYF	TGTGCCACCAGCCACCTAGTCGAGACCCAGTACTTC
-	TRBV7-9	-	TRBJ1-1	CASSRGNTEAFF	TGTGCCAGCAGCCGGGGGAACACTGAAGCTTTCTTT
-	TRBV7-9	TRBD2	TRBJ2-5	CASSWIGLAQYF	TGTGCCAGCAGCTGGATTGGACTAGCACAGTACTTC
-	TRBV5-1	-	TRBJ1-1	CASSSPGGGVQDTEAFF	TGCGCCAGCAGCTCTCCGGGGGGGGGCGTTCAGGACACTGAAGCTTTCTTT
few	TRBV4-1	TRBD1	TRBJ1-2	CASSHRTGSNYGYTF	TGCGCCAGCAGCCACCGGACAGGTTCTAACTATGGCTACACCTTC
-	TRBV29-1	TRBD2	TRBJ2-5	CSVDGLAGQETQYF	TGCAGCGTTGATGGGCTAGCGGGGCAAGAGACCCAGTACTTC
-	TRBV10-3	-	TRBJ2-2	CAIGATVNTGELFF	TGTGCCATTGGGGCTACCGTGAACACCGGGGAGCTGTTTTTT
-	TRBV13	-	TRBJ1-1	CASSSTGNTEAFF	TGTGCCAGCAGCTCTACAGGGAACACTGAAGCTTTCTTT
-	TRBV27	TRBD1	TRBJ2-7	CASSLGNRGQGEQYF	TGTGCCAGCAGTTTAGGCAACAGGGGGCAAGGGGAGCAGTACTTC
-	TRBV27	TRBD2	TRBJ2-7	CASAIAGGYEQYF	TGTGCCAGCGCGATAGCGGGAGGGTACGAGCAGTACTTC
-	TRBV7-2	-	TRBJ1-6	CASSLGTSAPYNSPLHF	TGTGCCAGCAGCCTAGGGACATCTGCTCCCTATAATTCACCCCTCCACTTT
-	TRBV6-1	TRBD2	TRBJ2-1	CASSEVAREVSDNEQFF	TGTGCCAGCAGTGAGGTTGCGCGGGAGGTAAGCGACAATGAGCAGTTCTTC
-	TRBV9	-	TRBJ2-7	CASSGGGSGPYEQYF	TGTGCCAGCAGCGGAGGAGGGTCGGGGCCCTACGAGCAGTACTTC
-	TRBV6-6	-	TRBJ2-7	CASSTGTPTYEQYF	TGTGCCAGCAGTACCGGGACTCCAACCTACGAGCAGTACTTC